This T cell receptor beta chain was identified in a study of blood T cell repertoires in COVID-19. Clones were sequenced by immunoSEQ multiplex PCR, and TCRdb holds only the in-frame ones, with some missing. The sample lists about 180,000 clones; roughly 85% were seen once. The table lists this clone with a count of one. Germline CDR1 is MNHEY and CDR2 is SVGEGT. Trimming cost V 3 bases and J 0 bases, with 20 bases left between them. The CDR3 contains 19 residues. The sequenced material came from peripheral blood. This TCR came from a human donor with active or convalescent COVID-19. The donor label of this sample is uncertain. The chain uses TRBV6-2 or TRBV6-3 and TRBJ1-4, with a weak D call TRBD1 (5 bases). Here the CDR3 reads CASSYPPTDRKATNEKLFF. CDR3 DNA sequence: TGTGCCAGCAGTTATCCCCCTACCGACAGAAAAGCAACTAATGAAAAACTGTTTTTT.